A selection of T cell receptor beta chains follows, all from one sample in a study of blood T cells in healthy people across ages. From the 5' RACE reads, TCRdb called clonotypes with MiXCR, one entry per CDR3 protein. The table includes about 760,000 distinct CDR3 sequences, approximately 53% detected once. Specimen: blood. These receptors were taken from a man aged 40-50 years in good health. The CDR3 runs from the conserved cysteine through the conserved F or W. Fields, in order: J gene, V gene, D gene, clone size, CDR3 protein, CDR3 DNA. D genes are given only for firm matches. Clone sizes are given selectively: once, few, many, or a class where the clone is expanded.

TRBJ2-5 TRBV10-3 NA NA CAISEGADRETQYF TGTGCCATCAGTGAAGGAGCTGACCGAGAGACCCAGTACTTC
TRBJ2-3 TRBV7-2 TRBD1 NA CASSSSPGQGHTQYF TGTGCCAGCAGCTCGTCTCCGGGACAGGGGCATACGCAGTATTTT
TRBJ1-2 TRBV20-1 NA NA CSARDGQGGGYTF TGCAGTGCTAGAGACGGTCAGGGAGGAGGCTACACCTTC
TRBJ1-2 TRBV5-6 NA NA CASIKQAGDNGYTF TGTGCCAGCATCAAACAGGCAGGGGATAATGGCTACACCTTC
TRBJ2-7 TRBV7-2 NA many CASSLASGTYEQYF TGTGCCAGCAGCTTAGCTAGCGGAACCTACGAGCAGTACTTC
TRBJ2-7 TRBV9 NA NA CASSVESGVIGEQYF TGTGCCAGCAGCGTAGAGTCGGGAGTCATCGGCGAGCAGTACTTC
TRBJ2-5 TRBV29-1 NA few CSVARVGETQYF TGCAGCGTTGCCAGGGTGGGAGAGACCCAGTACTTC
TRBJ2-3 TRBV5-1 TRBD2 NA CASSRLAGEPQDTQYF TGCGCCAGCAGCCGGCTAGCGGGGGAACCACAAGATACGCAGTATTTT
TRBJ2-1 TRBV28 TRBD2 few CASSYLAGINEQFF TGTGCCAGCAGTTATCTAGCGGGGATCAATGAGCAGTTCTTC
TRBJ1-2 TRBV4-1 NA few CASSQDQGGLIYGYTF TGCGCCAGCAGCCAAGATCAAGGGGGACTCATCTATGGCTACACCTTC
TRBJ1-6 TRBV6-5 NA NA CASSSGAGSPLHF TGTGCCAGCAGTTCGGGGGCGGGTTCACCCCTCCACTTT
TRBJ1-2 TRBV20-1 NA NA CSARDAGGDGYTF TGCAGTGCTAGAGATGCCGGGGGGGATGGCTACACCTTC
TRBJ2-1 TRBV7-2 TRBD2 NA CASSFSETGLAGYNEQFF TGTGCCAGCAGCTTTAGTGAGACGGGACTAGCGGGGTACAATGAGCAGTTCTTC
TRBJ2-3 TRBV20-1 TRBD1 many CSEDRASTDTQYF TGCAGTGAAGACAGGGCTAGCACAGATACGCAGTATTTT
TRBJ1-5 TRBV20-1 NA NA CSASVGKGGQPQHF TGCAGTGCATCGGTCGGGAAAGGGGGTCAGCCCCAGCATTTT
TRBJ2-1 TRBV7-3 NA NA CASSLGATEQFF TGTGCCAGCAGCTTAGGGGCTACGGAGCAGTTCTTC
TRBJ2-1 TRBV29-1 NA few CSGALSGYNEQFF TGCAGCGGAGCACTTAGCGGATACAATGAGCAGTTCTTC
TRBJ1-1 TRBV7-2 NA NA CASITIRGGGAFF TGTGCCAGCATCACTATTCGAGGGGGGGGCGCTTTCTTT
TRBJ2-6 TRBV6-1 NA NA CASSPEGPTGMHGWANVLTF TGTGCCAGCAGTCCAGAAGGTCCGACAGGAATGCATGGTTGGGCCAACGTCCTGACTTTC
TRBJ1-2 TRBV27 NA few CASRGGDTFGYGYTF TGTGCCAGCAGAGGGGGTGACACCTTTGGATATGGCTACACCTTC
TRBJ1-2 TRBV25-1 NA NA CASSELVYDGYTF TGTGCCAGCAGTGAGTTGGTATACGATGGCTACACCTTC
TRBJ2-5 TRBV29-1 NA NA CSVQGSVYQETQYF TGCAGCGTTCAGGGCTCGGTGTACCAAGAGACCCAGTACTTC
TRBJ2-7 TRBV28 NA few CASRGFGDTRSYEQYF TGTGCCAGCAGGGGGTTTGGGGACACCCGCTCCTACGAGCAGTACTTC
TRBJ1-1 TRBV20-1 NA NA CSASMQGTETFF TGCAGTGCTAGTATGCAGGGGACTGAAACTTTCTTT
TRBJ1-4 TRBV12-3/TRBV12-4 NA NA CASTPDGTTNEKLFF TGTGCCAGCACCCCCGACGGGACAACTAATGAAAAACTGTTTTTT
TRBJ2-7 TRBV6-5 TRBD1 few CASSFQTPGQGYEQYF TGTGCCAGCAGTTTTCAAACCCCCGGACAGGGCTACGAGCAGTACTTC
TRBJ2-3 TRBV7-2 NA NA CASSLASATDTQYF TGTGCCAGCAGCTTAGCATCGGCCACAGATACGCAGTATTTT
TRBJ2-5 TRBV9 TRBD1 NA CASSVDRGPGETQYF TGTGCCAGCAGTGTGGACAGGGGGCCGGGAGAGACCCAGTACTTC